This T cell receptor (beta chain) was identified during a study of Graves' ophthalmopathy and Graves' hyperthyroidism. Regarding the study as a whole: Researchers report that a 13-signature model separated ophthalmopathy from stable hyperthyroidism, posting about 88% sensitivity and approximately 81% specificity. The blood repertoire also included most expanded thyroid clonotypes above 0.001 frequency.

Lactation, pregnancy, uncontrolled infections and other autoimmune diseases were all grounds for excluding patients. It was on clinical symptoms, serum thyroxine, TRAb, thyroid ultrasound and orbital computed tomography that diagnosis relied. A word on this clonotype: Its antigen remains unknown.

The sequenced template was RNA, covering the TCR beta CDR3 region. First-round RT-PCR with HTBI primers preceded a second-round multiplex PCR. TCRdb called the multiplex PCR reads again in MiXCR, with one record for every CDR3 protein. The sample contains more than 1,000,000 distinct CDR3 sequences, less than 45% of which appear only once. The germline gives CDR1 SEHNR, CDR2 FQNEAQ (reference sequence). V lost 4 bases to trimming and J lost 4 bases; unmatched junction nucleotides: 13. The CDR3 spans 18 residues. The source is an adult man with Graves' hyperthyroidism. The chain employs TRBV7-9 and TRBJ1-6; 7 positions match TRBD1. The sample comprised peripheral blood or thyroid tissue (not recorded which). As DNA, the CDR3 is TGTGCCAGCAGCTCTTCGGAACCGGGACAGCCTTATAATTCACCCCTCCACTTT. It yields the protein CASSSSEPGQPYNSPLHF.